This passage covers 25 T cell receptor beta chains from one sample sequenced in a study of T cell repertoires in cytomegalovirus infection. Which antigens these TCRs recognize remains unknown. One entry per CDR3 protein, called by TCRdb with MiXCR from the reads. Of about 770,000 distinct CDR3 sequences in the sample, 25% to 30% were seen once. The material sequenced was cultured CD8+ T cells from PBMCs, taken from culture after CMV antigen stimulation. Source of these receptors: a human donor in good health (CMV status not recorded). Some clones in this sample may be carry-over from other donors' samples.

The genes are TRBV7-6 and TRBJ1-2, with D maybe TRBD1 (6 bases). The ends were cut back, 5 bases at V and 4 bases at J, with 17 bases in the middle. The CDR3 is 15 residues long. Germline V CDR1 and CDR2: SGHVS, FNYEAQ. The CDR3 protein is CASSHKWDTRYGYTF. The CDR3 DNA sequence: TGTGCCAGCAGCCATAAATGGGACACCCGCTATGGCTACACCTTC. The full variable domain, rest sourced from reference TRBV7-6 and TRBJ1-2, is GAGVSQSPRYKVTKRGQDVALRCDPISGHVSLYWYRQALGQGPEFLTYFNYEAQQDKSGLPNDRFSAERPEGSISTLTIQRTEQRDSAMYRCASSHKWDTRYGYTFGSGTRLTVV.

The V and J genes are TRBV6-2 or TRBV6-3 and TRBJ1-1, with 12 bases identical to TRBD1. The J segment lost 6 bases and the V segment lost 5 bases, leaving 7 bases of the junction unmatched. From germline, CDR1 is MNHEY and CDR2 SVGEGT. The CDR3 contains 15 residues. In DNA, the CDR3 is TGTGCCAGCAGTCCCCGGGACAGGGGGCTCCCTGAAGCTTTCTTT. Protein product: CASSPRDRGLPEAFF.

The genes are TRBV28 and TRBJ2-1; TRBD2 might be the D (5 bases). Trimming removed 5 bases from V and 9 bases from J, with 14 bases in between. Germline values: CDR1 MDHEN, CDR2 SYDVKM. The CDR3 sequence is 13 residues long. The CDR3 sequence: CASSLLRVSEQFF. The CDR3 DNA follows: TGTGCCAGCAGTCTCTTGAGGGTTTCTGAGCAGTTCTTC.

J is TRBJ2-2 and V is TRBV4-2; D gene uncertain. The V gene lost 1 base and the J gene lost 0 bases, with 12 bases spanning the gap. This CDR3 has 17 amino acids. Germline lookup yields CDR1 LGHNA and CDR2 YNFKEQ. The CDR3 sequence: CASSQGIRSANTGELFF. CDR3 nucleotides: TGTGCCAGCAGCCAAGGGATCAGGTCGGCGAACACCGGGGAGCTGTTTTTT.

Concerning this clonotype itself: The junction departs from germline at one end; a sequencing error may be responsible. V is TRBV4-1 and J is TRBJ1-1, with D unclear. The CDR3 has 12 residues. CDR1 and CDR2 from the germline V gene are MGHRA and YSYEKL. CDR3 sequence: CASSQDLTVAFF. As DNA, the CDR3 is TGCGCCAGCAGCCAAGATCTAACTGTAGCTTTCTTT.

This clonotype was counted a few times. The chain is built from TRBV12-3 or TRBV12-4 and TRBJ2-4; 11 bases line up with TRBD2. V dropped 1 base and J dropped 0; count of bases not matched to a gene: 5. The CDR3 is 18 amino acids. The CDR3 bases are TGTGCCAGCAGTTTAGGTAGCGGGGGGGCCTTAGCCAAAAACATTCAGTACTTC. This codes for CASSLGSGGALAKNIQYF.

The chain links TRBV29-1 to TRBJ1-1; TRBD1 agrees at 8 bases. The CDR3 contains 14 residues. Germline CDR1 reads SQVTM; CDR2 reads ANQGSEA. The trim removed 5 bases at V and 3 bases at J, leaving 8 bases unmatched. CDR3 in amino acids: CSVKEGQGYTEAFF. CDR3 nucleotide sequence: TGCAGCGTTAAGGAAGGACAGGGCTACACTGAAGCTTTCTTT.

A few counts support this clonotype. The genes are TRBV27 and TRBJ2-2; D unclear. This CDR3 comprises 15 residues. Germline values: CDR1 MNHEY, CDR2 SMNVEV (reference sequence). The V end lost 5 bases, the J end lost 0 bases, and 10 bases lay between the germline ends. DNA for the CDR3: TGTGCCAGCAGTCCATCGGTAGCGAACACCGGGGAGCTGTTTTTT. Amino acid sequence: CASSPSVANTGELFF.

The V call is TRBV12-3 or TRBV12-4, the J call TRBJ2-1, with no clear D. Trimming pared 5 bases from V and 0 bases from J, leaving 14 bases between. The CDR3 contains 16 residues. CDR3 residues: CASSAPSVRSYNEQFF. The CDR3, as DNA: TGTGCCAGCAGTGCCCCCTCAGTCCGCTCCTACAATGAGCAGTTCTTC.

Concerning this clonotype itself: A much larger clone lies one base from this, so it may be a read error. The chain couples TRBV7-6 to TRBJ2-1, with D perhaps matching TRBD1 or TRBD2 (6 bases each). Germline V gene sequence: CDR1 SGHVS, CDR2 FNYEAQ. CDR3 length: 16 residues. In nucleotides, the CDR3 is TGTGCCAGCCGCTTAGGGGGGTCAGGGTCCTACAATGAGCAGTTCTTC. Its translation is CASRLGGSGSYNEQFF. The variable domain in full, with the rest retrieved from reference TRBV7-6 and TRBJ2-1, is GAGVSQSPRYKVTKRGQDVALRCDPISGHVSLYWYRQALGQGPEFLTYFNYEAQQDKSGLPNDRFSAERPEGSISTLTIQRTEQRDSAMYRCASRLGGSGSYNEQFFGPGTRLTVL.

With respect to this clonotype: Possible read error: a much larger clone is one base away. The conserved phenylalanine or tryptophan normally closing the CDR3 is absent here, so this likely arose from a read error. V is TRBV7-9 and J is TRBJ2-7; D may be TRBD1 (6 bases). The CDR3 is 15 residues long. Germline values: CDR1 SEHNR, CDR2 FQNEAQ (reference sequence). Trimming shortened V by 1 base and J by 1 base, and 11 bases separated the two germline ends. This CDR3 is CASSLGRGVSYEQYS. The CDR3 bases are TGTGCCAGCAGCTTAGGCAGGGGAGTTTCCTACGAGCAGTACTCC.

V and J are TRBV6-4 and TRBJ2-3; the match to TRBD1 covers 8 bases. J was trimmed by 4 bases and V by 0 bases; bases with no gene match: 0. Germline V gene sequence: CDR1 MRHNA, CDR2 SNTAGT. This CDR3 has 14 amino acids. The CDR3 here is CASSDSTGADTQYF. CDR3 bases: TGTGCCAGCAGTGACTCGACAGGGGCAGATACGCAGTATTTT.

In this sample, this clonotype turned up a few times. The chain carries TRBV19 and TRBJ1-5; D is unresolved. Germline CDR1 reads LNHDA; CDR2 reads SQIVND (reference sequence). The ends were cut back, 5 bases at V and 3 bases at J, with 14 bases in the middle. The CDR3 runs to 15 residues. CDR3 residues: CASSAKAVYNQPQHF. The CDR3 region has the DNA TGTGCCAGTAGTGCCAAGGCAGTCTACAATCAGCCCCAGCATTTT. Drawing the rest from reference TRBV19 and TRBJ1-5, the complete variable domain is DGGITQSPKYLFRKEGQNVTLSCEQNLNHDAMYWYRQDPGQGLRLIYYSQIVNDFQKGDIAEGYSVSREKKESFPLTVTSAQKNPTAFYLCASSAKAVYNQPQHFGDGTRLSIL.

V is TRBV11-1 and J is TRBJ2-3; the match to TRBD1 covers 7 bases. The CDR3 sequence is 15 residues long. Losses at the gene ends were 3 bases for V and 5 bases for J; bases not matched to a gene: 8. Germline CDR1 is SGHAT and CDR2 is FQDESV (reference sequence). DNA of the CDR3: TGTGCCAGCAGCTTCTTGAGGGGGCTTGTAGATACGCAGTATTTT. As protein: CASSFLRGLVDTQYF.

This chain links TRBV12-3 or TRBV12-4 with TRBJ2-1, with 13 bases that match TRBD2. This CDR3 contains 14 residues. V shed 7 bases and J 7 bases; nucleotides not matched to a gene: 4. The CDR3 region has the DNA TGTGCCAGCACCTCGGGACTAGCGGGGAATGAGCAGTTCTTC. Translation gives CASTSGLAGNEQFF.

The gene calls are TRBV2 and TRBJ1-2; unclear D gene. Deletions cut 3 bases from V and 8 bases from J, with 7 bases between. The CDR3 spans 11 residues. From germline, CDR1 is SNHLY and CDR2 FYNNEI. Here the CDR3 reads CASSDAGGYTF. CDR3 bases: TGTGCCAGCAGTGACGCCGGAGGCTACACCTTC.

This clonotype was seen a handful of times. V is TRBV19 and J is TRBJ2-1; TRBD2 matches 11 bases. Trimming cost V 3 bases and J 10 bases; bases outside gene matches: 8. The CDR3 consists of 15 residues. CDR1 is LNHDA and CDR2 is SQIVND in the germline V gene (reference sequence). The CDR3 bases are TGTGCCAGTAGTATCGGGCTAGCGGGGGGCTTGGAGCAGTTCTTC. This codes for CASSIGLAGGLEQFF.

This clonotype was seen a few times. The V call is TRBV7-2, the J call TRBJ2-1; TRBD1 is a possible D gene (6 bases). The CDR3 loop spans 16 amino acids. CDR1 and CDR2 from the germline V gene are SGHTA and FQGNSA. V was clipped by 1 base and J by 9 bases, with 19 bases between them. The CDR3 loop reads CASSLVGAALTGEQFF. The CDR3 DNA reads TGTGCCAGCAGCTTAGTGGGGGCAGCGTTGACAGGTGAGCAGTTCTTC.

This rearrangement joins TRBV6-2 or TRBV6-3 to TRBJ1-2; 7 bases line up with TRBD1. CDR1 and CDR2 (germline): MNHEY, SVGEGT. V lost 6 bases to trimming and J lost 6 bases; unmatched junction nucleotides: 10. This CDR3 comprises 14 residues. The CDR3 protein is CASSPAGTDHGYTF. DNA of the CDR3: TGTGCCAGCAGCCCCGCCGGGACAGATCATGGCTACACCTTC.

The chain joins TRBV6-6 to TRBJ2-7; D may match TRBD1 or TRBD2 (6 bases each). Per germline, CDR1 MNHNY and CDR2 SVGAGI (reference sequence). The germline V and J ends were trimmed by 7 bases and 6 bases, with 13 bases remaining between them. The CDR3 consists of 12 residues. The CDR3 DNA is TGTGCCAGCACCACGGGGGCGCGCGAGCAGTACTTC. The encoded protein is CASTTGAREQYF.

This clonotype showed up just once. The CDR3 DNA follows: TGTGCCAGCAGCGTTAAAGGCGTTACTCATAGCAATCAGCCCCAGCATTTT. This sequence encodes CASSVKGVTHSNQPQHF. V and J are TRBV9 and TRBJ1-5; D is uncertain. The CDR3 length is 17 residues. In germline, CDR1 is SGDLS, CDR2 YYNGEE. Trimming shortened V by 2 bases and J by 0 bases, and 15 bases separated the two germline ends.

The V and J genes are TRBV6-1 and TRBJ2-1; TRBD2 agrees at 11 bases. CDR3 length: 18 amino acids. CDR1 and CDR2 from the germline V gene are MNHNS and SASEGT. Trimming took 7 bases from V and 4 from J; bases not matched to a gene: 15. CDR3 sequence: CASTTTGMLAGGYNEQFF. The CDR3 nucleotides are TGTGCCAGCACTACGACAGGGATGCTAGCGGGGGGATACAATGAGCAGTTCTTC.

The gene calls are TRBV20-1 and TRBJ1-2; 11 nucleotides align to TRBD1. Losses at the gene ends were 6 bases for V and 4 bases for J; bases not matched to a gene: 16. Germline CDR1 and CDR2: DFQATT and SNEGSKA (reference sequence). There are 17 residues in the CDR3. The CDR3 here is CSAKGQGAVFRAYGYTF. CDR3 coding DNA: TGCAGTGCCAAAGGACAGGGGGCGGTTTTTCGGGCCTATGGCTACACCTTC.

This clonotype appeared a few times. The chain combines TRBV12-3 or TRBV12-4 with TRBJ2-2; possible D gene TRBD2, 5 bases. V lost 4 bases and J 3 bases, leaving 12 bases between the germline ends. The CDR3 loop spans 15 amino acids. CDR3 in DNA: TGTGCCAGCAGTTCTTGGACTGACTACACCGGGGAGCTGTTTTTT. The encoded protein is CASSSWTDYTGELFF.

This clonotype was seen a few times. This chain joins TRBV6-6 and TRBJ2-2, with unresolved D. The CDR3 covers 13 residues. V was cut by 10 bases and J by 0 bases, with 9 bases left in between. The V gene's germline CDR1 is MNHNY and CDR2 SVGAGI (reference sequence). The CDR3 loop reads CATRDANTGELFF. As DNA, the CDR3 is TGTGCCACCCGAGACGCGAACACCGGGGAGCTGTTTTTT.